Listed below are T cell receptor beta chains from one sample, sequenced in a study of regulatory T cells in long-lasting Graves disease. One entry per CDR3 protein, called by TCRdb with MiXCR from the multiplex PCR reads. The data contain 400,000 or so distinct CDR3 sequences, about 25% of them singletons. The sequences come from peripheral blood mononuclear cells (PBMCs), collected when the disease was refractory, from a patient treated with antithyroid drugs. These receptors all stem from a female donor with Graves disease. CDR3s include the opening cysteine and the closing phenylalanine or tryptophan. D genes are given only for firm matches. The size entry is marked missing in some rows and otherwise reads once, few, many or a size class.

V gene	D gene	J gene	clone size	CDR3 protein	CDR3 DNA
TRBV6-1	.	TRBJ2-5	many	CASSEAGTQETQYF	TGTGCCAGCAGTGAAGCCGGGACACAAGAGACCCAGTACTTC
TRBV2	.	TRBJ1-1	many	CASSEGSGAFTEAFF	TGTGCCAGCAGTGAAGGTTCAGGGGCTTTCACTGAAGCTTTCTTT
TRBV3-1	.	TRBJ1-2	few	CASSPSLRGGGYTF	TGTGCCAGCAGCCCGAGCCTCAGGGGAGGCGGCTACACCTTC
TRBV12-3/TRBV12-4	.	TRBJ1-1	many	CASSYDRPDVNTEAFF	TGTGCCAGCAGTTACGACCGCCCGGACGTGAACACTGAAGCTTTCTTT
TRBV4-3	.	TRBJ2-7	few	CASSPRWQSSYEQYF	TGCGCCAGCAGCCCCCGGTGGCAGAGCTCCTACGAGCAGTACTTC
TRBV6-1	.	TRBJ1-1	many	CASSAGGRGTEAFF	TGTGCCAGCAGTGCCGGGGGGCGCGGCACTGAAGCTTTCTTT
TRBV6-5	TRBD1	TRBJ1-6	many	CASSYLGQGSRSPLHF	TGTGCCAGCAGTTACTTGGGACAGGGGAGTCGATCACCCCTCCACTTT
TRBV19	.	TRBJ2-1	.	CASSRYYLNEQFF	TGTGCCAGTAGTAGATATTACCTGAATGAGCAGTTCTTC
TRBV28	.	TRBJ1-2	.	CVSSLVEVKGSSYGYTF	TGTGTCAGCAGTTTGGTGGAAGTTAAGGGGTCTTCCTATGGCTACACCTTC
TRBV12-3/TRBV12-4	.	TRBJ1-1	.	CASRRGGGTEAFF	TGTGCCAGCCGACGGGGGGGTGGCACTGAAGCTTTCTTT
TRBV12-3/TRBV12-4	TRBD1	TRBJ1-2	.	CASRSSRGRSYGYTF	TGTGCCAGCAGGTCCAGCAGGGGGCGAAGCTATGGCTACACCTTC